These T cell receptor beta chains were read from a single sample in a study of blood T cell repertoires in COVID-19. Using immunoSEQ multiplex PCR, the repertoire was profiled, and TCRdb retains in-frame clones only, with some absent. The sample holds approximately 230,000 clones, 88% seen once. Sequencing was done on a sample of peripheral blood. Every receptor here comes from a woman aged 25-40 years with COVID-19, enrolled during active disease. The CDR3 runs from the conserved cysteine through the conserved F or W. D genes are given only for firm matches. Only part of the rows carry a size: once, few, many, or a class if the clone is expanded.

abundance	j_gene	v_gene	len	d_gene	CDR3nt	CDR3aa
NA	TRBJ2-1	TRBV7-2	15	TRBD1	TGTGCCAGCAGCGGGTCCGGGACAGCCTACAATGAGCAGTTCTTC	CASSGSGTAYNEQFF
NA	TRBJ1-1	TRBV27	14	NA	TGTGCCAGCAGTTTAAGGAGCCGGAACACTGAAGCTTTCTTT	CASSLRSRNTEAFF
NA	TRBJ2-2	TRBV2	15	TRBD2	TGTGCCAGCAGGGATTCTAGCGGGAGCACCGGGGAGCTGTTTTTT	CASRDSSGSTGELFF
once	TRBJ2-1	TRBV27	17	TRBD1	TGTGCCAGCAGTTTATCGGTCGGGACAGGGGGCTACAATGAGCAGTTCTTC	CASSLSVGTGGYNEQFF
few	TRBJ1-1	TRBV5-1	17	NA	TGCGCCAGCCGTAAAAATCGGGGACGGGACTTGAACACTGAAGCTTTCTTT	CASRKNRGRDLNTEAFF
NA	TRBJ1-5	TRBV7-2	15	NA	TGTGCCAGCAGCTTAGGTCCGGGGGACAATCAGCCCCAGCATTTT	CASSLGPGDNQPQHF
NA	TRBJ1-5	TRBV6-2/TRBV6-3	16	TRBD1	TGTGCCAGCAGTCCCCGGGACAGGGGGAGCAATCAGCCCCAGCATTTT	CASSPRDRGSNQPQHF
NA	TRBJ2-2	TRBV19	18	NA	TGTGCCAGTAGTATAGGCCGCCCAGGGTGGTTTGGCACCGGGGAGCTGTTTTTT	CASSIGRPGWFGTGELFF
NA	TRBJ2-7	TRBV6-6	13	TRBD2	TGTGCCAGCAGTTCCCGGGGGGGGTACGAGCAGTACTTC	CASSSRGGYEQYF
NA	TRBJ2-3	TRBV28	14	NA	TGTGCCAGCAGTAATAGCGGTAGCACAGATACGCAGTATTTT	CASSNSGSTDTQYF
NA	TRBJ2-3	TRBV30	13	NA	TGTGCCTGGAGGAGGGATAGCACAGATACGCAGTATTTT	CAWRRDSTDTQYF
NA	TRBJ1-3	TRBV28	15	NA	TGTGCCAGCAGTTTGGGGCAGGATGGCGGAAACACCATATATTTT	CASSLGQDGGNTIYF
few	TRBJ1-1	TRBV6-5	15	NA	TGTGCCAGCAGCATAATGGCCCAAGTTAGCCCGGAAGCTTTCTTT	CASSIMAQVSPEAFF
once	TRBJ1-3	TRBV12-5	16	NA	TGTGCTAGTGGCTCGGCCCAGGACAGCTCTGGAAACACCATATATTTT	CASGSAQDSSGNTIYF
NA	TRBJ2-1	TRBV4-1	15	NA	TGCGCCAGCAGCGGCCGCAGGGGAGTCGGTAATGAGCAGTTCTTC	CASSGRRGVGNEQFF
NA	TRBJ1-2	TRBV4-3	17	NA	TGCGCCAGCAGCCAAGAGTCGATTATCCAGCGTGGAGGCGGCTACACCTTC	CASSQESIIQRGGGYTF
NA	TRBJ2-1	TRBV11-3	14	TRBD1	TGTGCCAGCAGCTGGACAGGATCGTGGAATGAGCAGTTCTTC	CASSWTGSWNEQFF
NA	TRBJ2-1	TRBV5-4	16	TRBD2	TGTGCCAGCAGCTTTTTATTTAGCGGGAGGGGTCATGAGCAGTTCTTC	CASSFLFSGRGHEQFF
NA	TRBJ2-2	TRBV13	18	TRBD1	TGTGCCAGCAGCCCCGGGACAGGGGGACCTCAGTATACCGGGGAGCTGTTTTTT	CASSPGTGGPQYTGELFF
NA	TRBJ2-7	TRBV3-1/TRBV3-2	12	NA	TGTGCCAGCAGCCAAACTCTCTACGAGCAGTACTTC	CASSQTLYEQYF
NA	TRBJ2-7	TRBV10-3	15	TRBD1	TGTGCCATCACTAACGGACAGGGGGCCTCCTACGAGCAGTACTTC	CAITNGQGASYEQYF
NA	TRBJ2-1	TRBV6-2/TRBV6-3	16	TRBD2	TGTGCCAGCAGTCCACCCCTTACACTAGCGTGGAATGAGCAGTTCTTC	CASSPPLTLAWNEQFF
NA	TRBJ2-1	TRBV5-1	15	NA	TGCGCCAGCAGCCAGAGCGGGCAGAAGTTGAATGAGCAGTTCTTC	CASSQSGQKLNEQFF
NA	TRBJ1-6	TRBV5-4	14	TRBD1	TGTGCCAGCAGCCTGGATGGGACAGGGGGCCCCCTCCACTTT	CASSLDGTGGPLHF
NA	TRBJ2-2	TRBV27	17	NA	TGTGCCAGCAGTCATCCGCAGGGGCCGGGGGGCACCGGGGAGCTGTTTTTT	CASSHPQGPGGTGELFF
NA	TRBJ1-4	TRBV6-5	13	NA	TGTGCCAGCAGTTACTTATCTAATGAAAAACTGTTTTTT	CASSYLSNEKLFF
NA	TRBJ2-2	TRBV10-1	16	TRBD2	TGCGCCAGCAACCAAGCGGGGGGGACGAACACCGGGGAGCTGTTTTTT	CASNQAGGTNTGELFF
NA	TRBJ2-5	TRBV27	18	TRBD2	TGTGCCAGCAGTTTATCATACCTAGCGGGGGGAAGGAGAGAGACCCAGTACTTC	CASSLSYLAGGRRETQYF
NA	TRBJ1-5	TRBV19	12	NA	TGTGCCACCCAGGCCCAAGGTCAGCCCCAGCATTTT	CATQAQGQPQHF
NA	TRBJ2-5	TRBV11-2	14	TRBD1	TGTGCCAGCAGCCTATGGACAGGGGTAGAGACCCAGTACTTC	CASSLWTGVETQYF
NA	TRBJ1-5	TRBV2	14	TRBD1	TGTGCCACTAACGAAGACAGGGGTTATCAGCCCCAGCATTTT	CATNEDRGYQPQHF